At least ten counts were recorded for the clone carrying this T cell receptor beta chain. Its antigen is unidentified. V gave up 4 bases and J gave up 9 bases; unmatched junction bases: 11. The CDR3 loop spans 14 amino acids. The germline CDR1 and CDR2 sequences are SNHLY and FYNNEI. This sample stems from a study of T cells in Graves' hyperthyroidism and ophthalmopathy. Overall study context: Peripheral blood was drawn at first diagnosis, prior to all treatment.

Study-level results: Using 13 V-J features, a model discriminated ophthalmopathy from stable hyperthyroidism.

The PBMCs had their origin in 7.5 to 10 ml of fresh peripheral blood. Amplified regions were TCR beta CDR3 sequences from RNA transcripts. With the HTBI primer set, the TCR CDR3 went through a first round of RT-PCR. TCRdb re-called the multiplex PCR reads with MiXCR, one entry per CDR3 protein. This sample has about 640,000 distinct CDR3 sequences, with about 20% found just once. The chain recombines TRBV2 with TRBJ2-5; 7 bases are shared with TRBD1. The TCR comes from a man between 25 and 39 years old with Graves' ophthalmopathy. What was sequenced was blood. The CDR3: CASSADRARGSQYF. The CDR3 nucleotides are TGTGCCAGCAGTGCCGACAGGGCAAGAGGGTCCCAGTACTTC.